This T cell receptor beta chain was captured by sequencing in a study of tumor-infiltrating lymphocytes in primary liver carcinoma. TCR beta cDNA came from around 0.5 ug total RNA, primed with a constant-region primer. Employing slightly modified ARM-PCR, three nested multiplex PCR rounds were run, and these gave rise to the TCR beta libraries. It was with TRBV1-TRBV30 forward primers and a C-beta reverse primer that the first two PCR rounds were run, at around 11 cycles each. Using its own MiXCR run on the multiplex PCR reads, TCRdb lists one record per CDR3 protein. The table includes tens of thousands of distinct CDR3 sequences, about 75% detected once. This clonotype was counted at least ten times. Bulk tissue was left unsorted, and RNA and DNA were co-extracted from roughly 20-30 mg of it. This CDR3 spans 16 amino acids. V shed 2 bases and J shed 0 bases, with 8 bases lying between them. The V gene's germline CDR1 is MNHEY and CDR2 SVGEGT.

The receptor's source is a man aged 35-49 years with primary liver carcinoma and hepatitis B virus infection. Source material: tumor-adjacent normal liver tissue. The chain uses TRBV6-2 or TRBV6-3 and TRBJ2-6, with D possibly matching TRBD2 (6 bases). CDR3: CASSYAGLSGANVLTF. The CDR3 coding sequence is TGTGCCAGCAGTTACGCGGGACTCTCTGGGGCCAACGTCCTGACTTTC.